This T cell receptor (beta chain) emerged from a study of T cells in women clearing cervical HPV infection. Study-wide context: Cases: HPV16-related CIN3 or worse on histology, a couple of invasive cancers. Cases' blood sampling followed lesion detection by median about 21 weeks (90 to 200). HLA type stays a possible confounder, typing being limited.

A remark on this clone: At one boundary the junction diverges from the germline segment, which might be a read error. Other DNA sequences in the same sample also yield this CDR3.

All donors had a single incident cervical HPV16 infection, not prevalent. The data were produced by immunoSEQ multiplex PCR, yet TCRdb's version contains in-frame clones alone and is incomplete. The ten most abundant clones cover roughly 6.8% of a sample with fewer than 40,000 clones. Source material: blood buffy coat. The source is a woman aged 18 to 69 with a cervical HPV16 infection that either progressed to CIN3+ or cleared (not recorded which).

CDR3 DNA, as far as it was read: TGTGCTAGCAGGCGGGACAGAAACACTGAA. Translation gives CASRRDRNTE. The entire CDR3 sequence reads CASRRDRNTEAFF. The chain uses TRBV7-3 and TRBJ1-1; 7 bases agree with TRBD1. The observed sequence ends 3 residues before the CDR3 terminus, with the missing tail filled in from the germline J gene. The CDR3 loop spans 13 amino acids. From germline, CDR1 is SGHTA and CDR2 FQGTGA.